The 23 T cell receptor beta chains in this list originate from one sample, sequenced in a study of cytomegalovirus exposure and HLA in healthy donors. Amplification used 60 Vbeta primers and 13 Jbeta primers. Repertoires were generated with immunoSEQ multiplex PCR, while TCRdb's copy carries only in-frame clones and drops some. The profile shows 140,000 or so clones, roughly 76% of them singletons. The sample consisted of PBMCs. Receptor source: a female donor in good health and CMV-seronegative.

CDR3 residues: CASSPGQTYGYTF. The CDR3 DNA is TGTGCCAGCTCACCTGGACAGACCTATGGCTACACCTTC. The chain is built from TRBV18 and TRBJ1-2; possibly TRBD1 for D (6 bases). Trimming took off 3 bases at V and 4 bases at J, with 9 bases between the two ends. The CDR3 runs to 13 residues. The germline CDR1 and CDR2 sequences are KGHSH and LQKENI.

V and J are TRBV14 and TRBJ2-1; tentative D call: TRBD2 (5 bases). The CDR3 runs to 16 residues. Germline CDR1 is SGHDN and CDR2 is FVKESK. Trimming cost V 0 bases and J 1 base, with 10 bases left between them. The CDR3 DNA is TGTGCCAGCAGCCAAGAGGTGGGAGTTTCCTACAATGAGCAGTTCTTC. Its translation is CASSQEVGVSYNEQFF.

The J gene is TRBJ1-5, the V gene TRBV5-8; 7 bases align to TRBD1. Germline V gene data show CDR1 as SGHTS and CDR2 as YDEGEE. The CDR3 totals 15 residues. Unmatched junction bases numbered 8, after V lost 4 bases and J lost 4 bases. The CDR3 loop reads CASSQGTDQNQPQHF. The CDR3 region has the DNA TGTGCCAGCAGCCAGGGGACAGACCAAAATCAGCCCCAGCATTTT. Based on the CDR3 plus reference TRBV5-8 and TRBJ1-5, the full variable domain is EAGVTQSPTHLIKTRGQQATLRCSPISGHTSVYWYQQALGLGLQFLLWYDEGEERNRGNFPPRFSGRQFPNYSSELNVNALELEDSALYLCASSQGTDQNQPQHFGDGTRLSIL.

The V and J genes are TRBV19 and TRBJ2-7, with 9 bases aligning to TRBD1. The junction had 3 bases not matched to a gene; V was cut back by 6 bases and J by 0 bases. CDR1 is LNHDA and CDR2 is SQIVND in the germline V gene (reference sequence). The CDR3 consists of 14 residues. In DNA form, the CDR3 reads TGTGCCAGTAGAACGACAGGGGGCTCCTACGAGCAGTACTTC. Translated: CASRTTGGSYEQYF.

This chain links TRBV5-1 with TRBJ2-7; D might be TRBD1 (5 bases). Germline-derived CDR1 and CDR2 are SGHRS and YFSETQ. The CDR3 runs 12 residues. The V end was cut by 4 bases, the J end by 5 bases, with 10 bases between. The CDR3 spells CASSAPGNEQYF. In nucleotides, the CDR3 is TGCGCCAGCAGCGCCCCAGGGAACGAGCAGTACTTC. Full variable domain (outside the CDR3, taken from reference TRBV5-1 and TRBJ2-7): KAGVTQTPRYLIKTRGQQVTLSCSPISGHRSVSWYQQTPGQGLQFLFEYFSETQRNKGNFPGRFSGRQFSNSRSEMNVSTLELGDSALYLCASSAPGNEQYFGPGTRLTVT.

J is TRBJ1-4 and V is TRBV28; D is ambiguous. CDR3 length: 15 amino acids. Trimming took off 3 bases at V and 2 bases at J, with 10 bases between the two ends. In germline, CDR1 is MDHEN, CDR2 SYDVKM. The CDR3 DNA follows: TGTGCCAGCAGTTTCTATCGGGTTACTAATGAAAAACTGTTTTTT. It yields the protein CASSFYRVTNEKLFF.

The chain employs TRBV11-3 and TRBJ2-1, with a tentative D call TRBD1 (7 bases). The germline CDR1 and CDR2 sequences are SGHNT and YENEEA. The CDR3 runs to 15 residues. V was clipped by 4 bases and J by 3 bases, with 13 bases between them. The CDR3 here is CASSSGRDSYNEQFF. The CDR3 DNA reads TGTGCCAGCAGCTCTGGGCGGGACAGCTACAATGAGCAGTTCTTC.

This clone has a handful of counts. The rearrangement uses TRBV5-1 and TRBJ2-2, with TRBD1 identical over 7 bases. Germline V gene sequence: CDR1 SGHRS, CDR2 YFSETQ. The J segment lost 4 bases and the V segment lost 7 bases, leaving 7 bases of the junction unmatched. This CDR3 is 14 amino acids long. CDR3 DNA: TGCGCCAGCGGAGCAAACAGGGGCACCGGGGAGCTGTTTTTT. Protein sequence: CASGANRGTGELFF.

This chain uses TRBV9 with TRBJ2-5, with TRBD2 as a possible D gene (5 bases). This CDR3 comprises 15 residues. Germline values: CDR1 SGDLS, CDR2 YYNGEE. Trimming pared 0 bases from V and 1 base from J, leaving 10 bases between. CDR3 DNA: TGTGCCAGCAGCGTAGCCGCAGCGGCCCAAGAGACCCAGTACTTC. Translation: CASSVAAAAQETQYF.

The chain recombines TRBV4-1 with TRBJ2-7; possible D gene TRBD1, 6 bases. The CDR3 runs to 13 residues. Germline V gene lookup returns CDR1 MGHRA and CDR2 YSYEKL. Trimming shortened V by 4 bases and J by 5 bases, and 12 bases separated the two germline ends. The CDR3 sequence is CASSRETGDEQYF. In DNA form, the CDR3 reads TGCGCCAGCAGCCGAGAGACAGGAGACGAGCAGTACTTC.

V is TRBV6-6 and J is TRBJ2-7, with D perhaps TRBD2 (6 bases). The CDR3 has 13 amino acids. The V and J ends lost 6 bases and 3 bases respectively, with 12 bases between them. Germline V gene lookup returns CDR1 MNHNY and CDR2 SVGAGI (reference sequence). Here the CDR3 reads CASSPLGGYEQYF. The DNA of the CDR3 is TGTGCCAGCAGCCCGCTGGGGGGCTACGAGCAGTACTTC.

The chain links TRBV6-5 to TRBJ2-2, with D tentatively TRBD1 (6 bases). The CDR3 has 13 amino acids. Trimming took 4 bases from V and 6 from J, leaving 9 bases between them. Germline assignment: CDR1 MNHEY and CDR2 SVGAGI. CDR3 sequence: CASSSTGSGELFF. CDR3 DNA sequence: TGTGCCAGCAGTTCCACAGGGTCCGGGGAGCTGTTTTTT.

The chain links TRBV28 to TRBJ2-5; 7 bases line up with TRBD2. CDR1 is MDHEN, CDR2 SYDVKM, per germline. The CDR3 has 16 residues. The V and J ends lost 3 bases and 3 bases, in that order; junction bases with no gene match: 10. The CDR3 DNA reads as TGTGCCAGCAGTTTGGTTGGCCTAGCGGTAAAAGAGACCCAGTACTTC. Its translation is CASSLVGLAVKETQYF.

J is TRBJ2-1 and V is TRBV18, with TRBD1 as a possible D gene (6 bases). V shed 4 bases and J shed 0 bases, with 22 bases lying between them. CDR1 and CDR2 (germline): KGHSH, LQKENI. This CDR3 is 19 amino acids long. DNA for the CDR3: TGTGCCAGCTCACGCCGGGACACCTCTCAAGGGACCTCCTACAATGAGCAGTTCTTC. This sequence encodes CASSRRDTSQGTSYNEQFF.

This clone appeared a single time. The rearrangement uses TRBV28 and TRBJ2-2; D remains unclear. CDR1 MDHEN and CDR2 SYDVKM come from the germline V gene. The CDR3 is 16 amino acids. Between the trimmed V and J ends, which lost 6 bases and 5 bases, there was a span of 19 bases. The CDR3 region is CASSQMHITWTGELFF. In DNA form, the CDR3 reads TGTGCCAGCAGCCAGATGCATATTACCTGGACCGGGGAGCTGTTTTTT.

V and J are TRBV13 and TRBJ1-3, with TRBD1 as a possible D gene (6 bases). In germline, CDR1 is PRHDT, CDR2 FYEKMQ (reference sequence). There are 14 residues in the CDR3. V dropped 1 base and J dropped 6 bases, with 10 bases sitting between them. For the CDR3, the DNA is TGTGCCAGCAGCTTAGAGGGGGGGCTAAACACCATATATTTT. It encodes CASSLEGGLNTIYF.

The chain carries TRBV19 and TRBJ2-1, with a possible D match to TRBD2 (5 bases). The CDR3 is made up of 13 amino acids. The V and J ends lost 6 bases and 0 bases respectively, with 6 bases between them. Germline V gene data show CDR1 as LNHDA and CDR2 as SQIVND (reference sequence). The CDR3 region is CASSRGSYNEQFF. The CDR3 nucleotides read TGTGCCAGTAGCCGGGGCTCCTACAATGAGCAGTTCTTC. The entire variable domain, with the rest obtained from reference TRBV19 and TRBJ2-1, is as follows: DGGITQSPKYLFRKEGQNVTLSCEQNLNHDAMYWYRQDPGQGLRLIYYSQIVNDFQKGDIAEGYSVSREKKESFPLTVTSAQKNPTAFYLCASSRGSYNEQFFGPGTRLTVL.

The chain uses TRBV5-1 and TRBJ2-1; 14 bases map to TRBD2. Trimming removed 4 bases from V and 4 bases from J; junction bases left unmatched: 4. This CDR3 is 16 amino acids long. The germline V gene encodes CDR1 SGHRS and CDR2 YFSETQ. CDR3 DNA sequence: TGCGCCAGCAGCCCGGGACTAGCGGGAGCATACAATGAGCAGTTCTTC. Translation gives CASSPGLAGAYNEQFF.

The V and J genes are TRBV28 and TRBJ2-7, with D perhaps TRBD1 (7 bases). Germline V gives CDR1 MDHEN, CDR2 SYDVKM. This CDR3 has 14 amino acids. The ends were cut back, 5 bases at V and 7 bases at J, with 18 bases in the middle. CDR3 in amino acids: CASSTGGGAGEQYF. The CDR3, as DNA: TGTGCCAGCAGTACTGGAGGGGGCGCGGGTGAGCAGTACTTC.

The rearrangement uses TRBV5-6 and TRBJ2-7; D remains ambiguous. V was clipped by 2 bases and J by 2 bases, with 11 bases between them. Germline CDR1 and CDR2: SGHDT and YYEEEE. The length of the CDR3 is 14 residues. CDR3 in amino acids: CASSFGDSTYEQYF. CDR3 in DNA: TGTGCCAGCAGCTTCGGTGACTCCACCTACGAGCAGTACTTC.

The chain couples TRBV5-1 to TRBJ2-3, with D maybe TRBD1 (5 bases). Trimming pared 0 bases from V and 4 bases from J, leaving 12 bases between. Germline CDR1 SGHRS, CDR2 YFSETQ. CDR3 length: 15 amino acids. CDR3 loop: CASSLADIQADTQYF. As DNA, the CDR3 is TGCGCCAGCAGCTTGGCAGATATACAGGCAGATACGCAGTATTTT.

The chain joins TRBV27 to TRBJ2-7; TRBD2 matches 7 bases. The CDR3 runs 14 residues. Germline trimming cut 7 bases from V and 2 bases from J; bases unmatched to any gene: 8. From germline, CDR1 is MNHEY and CDR2 SMNVEV (reference sequence). This chain's CDR3 is CASKRGPTTYEQYF. The CDR3 DNA follows: TGTGCCAGCAAGCGGGGTCCTACCACCTACGAGCAGTACTTC.

In this sample, this clone turned up a few times. Here the CDR3 reads CASSKDRVYEQYF. CDR3 coding DNA: TGTGCCAGCAGCAAGGACAGAGTCTACGAGCAGTACTTC. The chain couples TRBV5-4 to TRBJ2-7; D is possibly TRBD1 (6 bases). In germline, CDR1 is SGHNT, CDR2 YYREEE (reference sequence). V dropped 4 bases and J dropped 3 bases, with 11 bases sitting between them. This CDR3 contains 13 residues.